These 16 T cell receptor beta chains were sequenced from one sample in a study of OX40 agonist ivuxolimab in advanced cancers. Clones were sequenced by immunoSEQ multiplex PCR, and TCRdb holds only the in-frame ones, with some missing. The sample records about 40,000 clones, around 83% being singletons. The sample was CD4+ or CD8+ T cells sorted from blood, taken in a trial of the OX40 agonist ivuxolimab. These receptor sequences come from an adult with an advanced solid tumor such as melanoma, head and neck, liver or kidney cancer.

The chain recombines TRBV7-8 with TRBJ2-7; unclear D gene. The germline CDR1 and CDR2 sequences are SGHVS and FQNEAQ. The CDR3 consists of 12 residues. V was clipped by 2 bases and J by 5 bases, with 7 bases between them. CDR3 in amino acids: CASSLYSNEQYF. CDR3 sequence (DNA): TGTGCCAGCAGCTTATATTCGAACGAGCAGTACTTC.

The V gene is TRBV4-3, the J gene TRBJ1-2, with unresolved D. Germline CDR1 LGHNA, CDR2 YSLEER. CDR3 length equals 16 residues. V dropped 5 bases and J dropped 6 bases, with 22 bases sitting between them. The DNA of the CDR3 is TGCGCCAGCAGCTATACAGTAGATGCCCAAGCCCATGGCTACACCTTC. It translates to CASSYTVDAQAHGYTF.

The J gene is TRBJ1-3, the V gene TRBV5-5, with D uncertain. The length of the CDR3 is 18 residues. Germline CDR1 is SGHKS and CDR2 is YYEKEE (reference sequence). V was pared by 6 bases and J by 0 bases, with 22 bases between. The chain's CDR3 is CASTRFGENLSSGNTIYF. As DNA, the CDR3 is TGTGCCAGCACCCGCTTCGGGGAGAATCTTTCCTCTGGAAACACCATATATTTT.

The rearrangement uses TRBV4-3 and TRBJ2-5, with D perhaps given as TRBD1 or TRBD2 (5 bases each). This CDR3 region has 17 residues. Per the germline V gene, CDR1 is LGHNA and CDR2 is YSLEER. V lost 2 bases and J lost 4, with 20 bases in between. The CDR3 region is CASSQTPGPRLGETQYF. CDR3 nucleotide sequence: TGCGCCAGCAGCCAAACTCCGGGACCCCGTTTGGGAGAGACCCAGTACTTC.

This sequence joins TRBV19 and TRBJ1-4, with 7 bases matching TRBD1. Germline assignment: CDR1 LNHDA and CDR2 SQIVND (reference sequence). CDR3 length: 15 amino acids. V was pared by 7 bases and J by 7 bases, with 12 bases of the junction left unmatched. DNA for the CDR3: TGTGCCAGTAACCCCATGGGACAGCAAGGTGAAAAACTGTTTTTT. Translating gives CASNPMGQQGEKLFF.

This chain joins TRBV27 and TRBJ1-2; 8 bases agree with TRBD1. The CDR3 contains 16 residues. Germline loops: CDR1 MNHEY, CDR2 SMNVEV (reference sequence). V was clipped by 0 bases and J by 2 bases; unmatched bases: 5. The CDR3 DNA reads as TGTGCCAGCAGTTTATCGTGGACAGGGCAAAACTATGGCTACACCTTC. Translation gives CASSLSWTGQNYGYTF.

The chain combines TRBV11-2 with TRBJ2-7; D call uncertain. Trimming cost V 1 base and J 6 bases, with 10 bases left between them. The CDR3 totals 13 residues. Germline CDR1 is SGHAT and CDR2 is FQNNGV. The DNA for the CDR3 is TGTGCCAGCAGCTTAGTATCAGGCAGCGAGCAGTACTTC. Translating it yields CASSLVSGSEQYF.

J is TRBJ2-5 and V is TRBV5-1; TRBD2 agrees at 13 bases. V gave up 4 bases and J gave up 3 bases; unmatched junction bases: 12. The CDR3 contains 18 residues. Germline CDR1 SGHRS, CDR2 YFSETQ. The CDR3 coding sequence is TGCGCCAGCAGCATTCGACTAGCGGGGGGCCAAAATAAAGAGACCCAGTACTTC. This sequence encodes CASSIRLAGGQNKETQYF.

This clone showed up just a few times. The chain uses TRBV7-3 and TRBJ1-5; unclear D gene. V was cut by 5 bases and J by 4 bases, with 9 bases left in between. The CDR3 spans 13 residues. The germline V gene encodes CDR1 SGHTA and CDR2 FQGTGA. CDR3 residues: CASSTGLNQPQHF. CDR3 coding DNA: TGTGCCAGCAGCACCGGACTAAATCAGCCCCAGCATTTT.

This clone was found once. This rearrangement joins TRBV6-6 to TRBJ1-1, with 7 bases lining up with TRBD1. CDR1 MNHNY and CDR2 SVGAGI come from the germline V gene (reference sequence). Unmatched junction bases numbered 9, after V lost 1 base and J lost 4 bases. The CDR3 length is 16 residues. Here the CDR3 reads CASSYLSTGEVTEAFF. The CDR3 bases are TGTGCCAGCAGTTACTTATCCACAGGGGAGGTCACTGAAGCTTTCTTT.

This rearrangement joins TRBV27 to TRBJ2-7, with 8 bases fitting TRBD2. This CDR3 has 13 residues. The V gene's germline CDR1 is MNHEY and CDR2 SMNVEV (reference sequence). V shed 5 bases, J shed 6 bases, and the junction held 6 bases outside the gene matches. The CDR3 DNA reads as TGTGCCAGCAGTACCTCGGGAGGGGGCGAGCAGTACTTC. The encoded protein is CASSTSGGGEQYF.

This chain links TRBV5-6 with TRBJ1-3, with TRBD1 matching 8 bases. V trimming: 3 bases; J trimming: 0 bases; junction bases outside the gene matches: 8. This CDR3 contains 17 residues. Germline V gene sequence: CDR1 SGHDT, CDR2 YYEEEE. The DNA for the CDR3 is TGTGCCAGCAGCTCATGGGACAGGCCCAGCTCTGGAAACACCATATATTTT. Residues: CASSSWDRPSSGNTIYF.

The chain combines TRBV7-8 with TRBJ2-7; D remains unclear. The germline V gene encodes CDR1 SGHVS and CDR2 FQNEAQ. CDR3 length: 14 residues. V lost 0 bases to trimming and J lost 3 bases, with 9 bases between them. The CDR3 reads CASSLALQYYEQYF. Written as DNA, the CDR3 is TGTGCCAGCAGCTTAGCGCTCCAGTACTACGAGCAGTACTTC.

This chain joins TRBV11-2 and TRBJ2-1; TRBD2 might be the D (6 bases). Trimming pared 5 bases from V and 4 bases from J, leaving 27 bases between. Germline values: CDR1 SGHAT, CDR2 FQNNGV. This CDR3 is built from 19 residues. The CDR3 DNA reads TGTGCCAGCAGCCCAGGAGGGGCCTCACAGGATAGCTCTTACAATGAGCAGTTCTTC. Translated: CASSPGGASQDSSYNEQFF.

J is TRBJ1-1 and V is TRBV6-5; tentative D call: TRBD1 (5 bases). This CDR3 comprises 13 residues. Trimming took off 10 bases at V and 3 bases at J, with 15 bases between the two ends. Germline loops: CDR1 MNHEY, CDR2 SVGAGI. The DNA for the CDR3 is TGTGCCACCGGAACCTTGGGACACACTGAAGCTTTCTTT. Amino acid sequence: CATGTLGHTEAFF.

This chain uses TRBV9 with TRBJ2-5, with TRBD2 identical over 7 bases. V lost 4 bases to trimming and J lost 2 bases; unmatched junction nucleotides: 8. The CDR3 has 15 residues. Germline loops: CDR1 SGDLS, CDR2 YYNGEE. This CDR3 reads CASSPMLAEQETQYF. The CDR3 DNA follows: TGTGCCAGCAGCCCTATGCTAGCGGAACAAGAGACCCAGTACTTC.